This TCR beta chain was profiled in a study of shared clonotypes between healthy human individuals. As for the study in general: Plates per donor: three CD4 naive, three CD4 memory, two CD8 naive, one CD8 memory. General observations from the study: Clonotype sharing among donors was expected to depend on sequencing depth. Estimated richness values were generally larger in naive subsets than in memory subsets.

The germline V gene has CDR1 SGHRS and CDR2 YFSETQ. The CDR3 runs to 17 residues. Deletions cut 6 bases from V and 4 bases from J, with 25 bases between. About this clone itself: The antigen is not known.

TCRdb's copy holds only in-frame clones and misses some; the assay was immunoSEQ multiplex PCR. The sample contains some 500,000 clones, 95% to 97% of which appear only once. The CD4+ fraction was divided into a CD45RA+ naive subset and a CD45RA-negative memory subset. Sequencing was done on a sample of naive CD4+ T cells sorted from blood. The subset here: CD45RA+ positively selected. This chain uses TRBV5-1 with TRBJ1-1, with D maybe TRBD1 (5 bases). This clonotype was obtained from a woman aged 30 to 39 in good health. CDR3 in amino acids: CASNTRRAGGGGTEAFF. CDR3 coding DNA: TGCGCCAGCAACACTCGGAGGGCCGGAGGTGGGGGCACTGAAGCTTTCTTT. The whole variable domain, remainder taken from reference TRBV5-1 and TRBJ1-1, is KAGVTQTPRYLIKTRGQQVTLSCSPISGHRSVSWYQQTPGQGLQFLFEYFSETQRNKGNFPGRFSGRQFSNSRSEMNVSTLELGDSALYLCASNTRRAGGGGTEAFFGQGTRLTVV.